The 26 T cell receptor beta chains below all came from one sample that was sequenced in a study of OX40 agonist ivuxolimab in advanced cancers. TCRdb's table, derived via immunoSEQ multiplex PCR, lists solely in-frame clones and lacks some. The sample holds 65,000 or so clones, roughly four fifths seen once. This sample comprised CD4+ or CD8+ T cells sorted from blood, obtained in a trial of the OX40 agonist ivuxolimab. The receptors shown here come from an adult with an advanced solid tumor such as melanoma, head and neck, liver or kidney cancer.

The chain combines TRBV11-2 with TRBJ2-7, with 9 bases lining up with TRBD2. The germline V gene has CDR1 SGHAT and CDR2 FQNNGV. Losses at the gene ends were 3 bases for V and 6 bases for J; bases not matched to a gene: 3. The length of the CDR3 is 13 residues. The CDR3 DNA sequence: TGTGCCAGCAGCTTGGGACTAGCCGCCGAGCAGTACTTC. Its protein product is CASSLGLAAEQYF.

The chain uses TRBV18 and TRBJ1-2; 9 nucleotides align to TRBD1. Unmatched junction bases numbered 6, after V lost 3 bases and J lost 4 bases. Germline loops: CDR1 KGHSH, CDR2 LQKENI. There are 15 residues in the CDR3. The CDR3 here is CASSPSGQGGYGYTF. The CDR3 DNA sequence: TGTGCCAGCTCACCCTCGGGACAGGGAGGCTATGGCTACACCTTC.

V usage is TRBV2 and J usage is TRBJ1-5; 12 bases match TRBD1. Germline V gene lookup returns CDR1 SNHLY and CDR2 FYNNEI. The CDR3 is made up of 17 amino acids. V gave up 5 bases and J gave up 5 bases; unmatched junction bases: 10. Here the CDR3 DNA reads TGTGCCAGCAGTCCATCGACCGGGACAGGGGGCTATCAGCCCCAGCATTTT. This sequence encodes CASSPSTGTGGYQPQHF.

Only a few counts were recorded for this clone. The chain joins TRBV7-9 to TRBJ2-2; maybe TRBD2 (6 bases). Germline CDR1 is SEHNR and CDR2 is FQNEAQ (reference sequence). The CDR3 totals 14 residues. The V and J ends lost 8 bases and 4 bases respectively, with 14 bases between them. The CDR3 region is CASRFREITGELFF. The CDR3 DNA sequence: TGTGCCAGCCGTTTCCGGGAGATCACCGGGGAGCTGTTTTTT.

The V call is TRBV19, the J call TRBJ2-7, with no clear D. Germline V gene sequence: CDR1 LNHDA, CDR2 SQIVND (reference sequence). CDR3 length: 13 amino acids. V was cut by 8 bases and J by 6 bases, with 17 bases left in between. This chain's CDR3 is CASSAYILSEQYF. The CDR3, as DNA: TGTGCCAGTTCGGCCTACATCCTCTCCGAGCAGTACTTC.

The chain links TRBV7-9 to TRBJ2-5, with D possibly being TRBD1 (6 bases). Trimming cost V 5 bases and J 5 bases, with 18 bases left between them. Germline V lookup: CDR1 SEHNR, CDR2 FQNEAQ (reference sequence). The CDR3 contains 15 residues. The CDR3 DNA is TGTGCCAGCAGCGGGCAACAGGGAACGGGGGAGACCCAGTACTTC. This gives the protein CASSGQQGTGETQYF.

This clone showed up just a few times. V and J are TRBV6-1 and TRBJ1-1, with D uncertain. The germline V and J ends were trimmed by 2 bases and 4 bases, with 8 bases remaining between them. The CDR3 spans 13 residues. Germline V gene data show CDR1 as MNHNS and CDR2 as SASEGT. DNA for the CDR3: TGTGCCAGCAGTGAATTAAGGAGCACTGAAGCTTTCTTT. This codes for CASSELRSTEAFF.

The chain is built from TRBV11-2 and TRBJ2-1; 11 bases are a match to TRBD2. The CDR3 loop spans 14 amino acids. CDR1 is SGHAT and CDR2 is FQNNGV in the germline V gene. V gave up 5 bases and J gave up 10 bases; unmatched junction bases: 7. In nucleotides, the CDR3 is TGTGCCAGCAGCGCAACTAGCGGGAGCCTCGAGCAGTTCTTC. Amino acid sequence: CASSATSGSLEQFF.

The V and J genes are TRBV10-3 and TRBJ2-7; D remains unclear. Germline loops: CDR1 ENHRY, CDR2 SYGVKD. This CDR3 is built from 14 residues. The V gene lost 1 base and the J gene lost 4 bases, with 11 bases spanning the gap. The CDR3 bases are TGTGCCATCAGTGAGTTGGCGGCTGGGTACGAGCAGTACTTC. It is translated as CAISELAAGYEQYF.

This chain joins TRBV19 and TRBJ1-1, with 7 bases matching TRBD1. The CDR3 sequence is 17 residues long. The V and J ends lost 4 bases and 2 bases, in that order; junction bases with no gene match: 13. Germline loops: CDR1 LNHDA, CDR2 SQIVND (reference sequence). The DNA for the CDR3 is TGTGCCAGTAGTAAGTGGGCGAGGGGGCCCGAAAACACTGAAGCTTTCTTT. It specifies CASSKWARGPENTEAFF.

V usage is TRBV15 and J usage is TRBJ2-6; no reliable D call. The germline V gene has CDR1 LNHNV and CDR2 YYDKDF (reference sequence). V lost 0 bases and J lost 0, with 6 bases in between. The length of the CDR3 is 16 residues. CDR3 in amino acids: CATSRDLISGANVLTF. As DNA, the CDR3 is TGTGCCACCAGCAGAGATCTGATCTCTGGGGCCAACGTCCTGACTTTC. The variable domain in full, with the rest retrieved from reference TRBV15 and TRBJ2-6, is DAMVIQNPRYQVTQFGKPVTLSCSQTLNHNVMYWYQQKSSQAPKLLFHYYDKDFNNEADTPDNFQSRRPNTSFCFLDIRSPGLGDTAMYLCATSRDLISGANVLTFGAGSRLTVL.

The V call is TRBV6-5, the J call TRBJ1-2, with D unclear. Trimming stripped 8 bases from V and 0 bases from J, with 7 bases between. Germline CDR1 MNHEY, CDR2 SVGAGI. The CDR3 extends over 12 amino acids. The DNA for the CDR3 is TGTGCCAGCGGTCGCCCTAACTATGGCTACACCTTC. This codes for CASGRPNYGYTF.

The rearrangement links TRBV19 to TRBJ1-6; a possible D gene is TRBD1 (6 bases). Germline V gene lookup returns CDR1 LNHDA and CDR2 SQIVND (reference sequence). Trimming cost V 4 bases and J 11 bases, with 12 bases left between them. This CDR3 is built from 13 residues. In DNA, the CDR3 is TGTGCCAGTAGTAACCACGGACAGACACCCCTCCACTTT. Translated: CASSNHGQTPLHF. Full variable domain (outside the CDR3, taken from reference TRBV19 and TRBJ1-6): DGGITQSPKYLFRKEGQNVTLSCEQNLNHDAMYWYRQDPGQGLRLIYYSQIVNDFQKGDIAEGYSVSREKKESFPLTVTSAQKNPTAFYLCASSNHGQTPLHFGNGTRLTVT.

This rearrangement joins TRBV28 to TRBJ1-3; 7 positions match TRBD1. The CDR3 runs to 13 residues. The germline V gene has CDR1 MDHEN and CDR2 SYDVKM. V lost 6 bases, J lost 4 bases, and 3 bases stayed unmatched. The chain's CDR3 is CASSRDSGNTIYF. For the CDR3, the DNA is TGTGCCAGCAGCCGGGACAGCGGAAACACCATATATTTT.

The chain links TRBV27 to TRBJ2-7, with D possibly being TRBD1 (5 bases). The germline V gene encodes CDR1 MNHEY and CDR2 SMNVEV (reference sequence). The ends were cut back, 4 bases at V and 2 bases at J, with 18 bases in the middle. The CDR3 is made up of 16 amino acids. The CDR3 sequence: CASSSTPRTSTYEQYF. The CDR3 coding sequence is TGTGCCAGCAGTTCTACCCCTAGGACATCAACCTACGAGCAGTACTTC.

The chain carries TRBV10-3 and TRBJ2-5, with D tentatively TRBD1 (6 bases). V was shortened by 9 bases and J by 1 base, with 12 bases between the two germline ends. The CDR3 runs to 13 residues. Germline values: CDR1 ENHRY, CDR2 SYGVKD. The CDR3 loop reads CAIQRDTQETQYF. In nucleotides, the CDR3 is TGTGCCATACAACGGGACACCCAAGAGACCCAGTACTTC.

The chain has TRBV6-6 and TRBJ2-7; TRBD1 agrees at 9 bases. Germline V gene sequence: CDR1 MNHNY, CDR2 SVGAGI (reference sequence). The V and J ends lost 4 bases and 3 bases, in that order; junction bases with no gene match: 7. This CDR3 has 15 amino acids. CDR3 in DNA: TGTGCCAGCAGTTTCCCGGGACAGGGAAACTACGAGCAGTACTTC. The encoded protein is CASSFPGQGNYEQYF.

The chain recombines TRBV7-2 with TRBJ2-2; TRBD1 matches 9 bases. CDR3 length: 15 amino acids. The germline V gene has CDR1 SGHTA and CDR2 FQGNSA. V lost 3 bases, J lost 4 bases, and 3 bases stayed unmatched. CDR3 amino acids: CASSLQQGATGELFF. CDR3 coding DNA: TGTGCCAGCAGCTTGCAACAGGGGGCCACCGGGGAGCTGTTTTTT. Using reference TRBV7-2 and TRBJ2-2 for the parts outside the CDR3, the full variable domain is GAGVSQSPSNKVTEKGKDVELRCDPISGHTALYWYRQSLGQGLEFLIYFQGNSAPDKSGLPSDRFSAERTGGSVSTLTIQRTQQEDSAVYLCASSLQQGATGELFFGEGSRLTVL.

The CDR3 spells CASSYASAETQYF. CDR3 in DNA: TGTGCCAGCAGTTACGCTAGTGCAGAGACCCAGTACTTC. The chain is built from TRBV6-6 and TRBJ2-5, with D unresolved. V was pared by 2 bases and J by 4 bases, with 8 bases between. This CDR3 contains 13 residues. Germline V gene lookup returns CDR1 MNHNY and CDR2 SVGAGI (reference sequence).

This chain uses TRBV29-1 with TRBJ1-1; unclear D gene. V lost 6 bases and J 3 bases, leaving 17 bases between the germline ends. This CDR3 has 14 amino acids. Germline assignment: CDR1 SQVTM and CDR2 ANQGSEA. In nucleotides, the CDR3 is TGCAGCGTAGAGCGGGTCCTGGAAGACACTGAAGCTTTCTTT. Its protein is CSVERVLEDTEAFF.

This clone was recorded only once. This chain links TRBV7-2 with TRBJ1-1; 9 nucleotides match TRBD1. Trimming removed 2 bases from V and 2 bases from J; junction bases left unmatched: 6. Germline-derived CDR1 and CDR2 are SGHTA and FQGNSA. The CDR3 has 16 residues. The CDR3 DNA reads TGTGCCAGCAGCTTATCGGTGGACAGGGGTAACACTGAAGCTTTCTTT. It translates to CASSLSVDRGNTEAFF. The variable domain in full, completed from reference TRBV7-2 and TRBJ1-1, reads GAGVSQSPSNKVTEKGKDVELRCDPISGHTALYWYRQSLGQGLEFLIYFQGNSAPDKSGLPSDRFSAERTGGSVSTLTIQRTQQEDSAVYLCASSLSVDRGNTEAFFGQGTRLTVV.

The V and J genes are TRBV7-2 and TRBJ2-5; unclear D gene. V gave up 1 base and J gave up 2 bases, with 8 bases separating them. The CDR3 sequence is 14 residues long. The germline CDR1 and CDR2 sequences are SGHTA and FQGNSA. The CDR3 reads CASSLGSGQETQYF. The CDR3 nucleotides read TGTGCCAGCAGCTTAGGGTCAGGACAAGAGACCCAGTACTTC.

The genes are TRBV5-6 and TRBJ1-1; no clear D. Trimming took off 4 bases at V and 3 bases at J, with 19 bases between the two ends. The CDR3 is made up of 16 amino acids. CDR1 is SGHDT, CDR2 YYEEEE, per germline. Here the CDR3 reads CASSHLISWQDTEAFF. DNA for the CDR3: TGTGCCAGCAGCCACCTTATTTCTTGGCAGGACACTGAAGCTTTCTTT.

This clone was counted a few times. The gene calls are TRBV29-1 and TRBJ2-5, with 9 bases lining up with TRBD2. V was pared by 4 bases and J by 5 bases, with 8 bases of the junction left unmatched. The CDR3 runs 14 residues. Germline values: CDR1 SQVTM, CDR2 ANQGSEA. This CDR3 is CSVGFWREGETQYF. As DNA, the CDR3 is TGCAGCGTTGGATTTTGGCGGGAGGGGGAGACCCAGTACTTC.

The chain couples TRBV4-2 to TRBJ2-5; D gene ambiguous. Looked up from germline, CDR1 is LGHNA and CDR2 is YNFKEQ. Deletions cut 4 bases from V and 4 bases from J, with 7 bases between. The length of the CDR3 is 12 residues. The CDR3 DNA sequence: TGTGCCAGCAGCCTGGACGGAGAGACCCAGTACTTC. Translated, it gives CASSLDGETQYF.

In its sample, this clone was seen once. This chain uses TRBV5-1 with TRBJ2-3; TRBD1 is a possible D gene (6 bases). Germline assignment: CDR1 SGHRS and CDR2 YFSETQ. The CDR3 is 15 amino acids. V lost 4 bases and J 2 bases, leaving 14 bases between the germline ends. The CDR3 reads CASSSRDTSTDTQYF. The CDR3 DNA sequence: TGCGCCAGCAGCAGTAGGGACACTTCCACAGATACGCAGTATTTT.